This T cell receptor beta chain emerged from a study of post-analysis software for immune sequencing data. Researchers reported that TCR beta cDNA libraries carried unique molecular identifiers. T cells numbering roughly 0.85 to 11 million yielded some 500,000 cDNA molecules. Each CDR3 protein gets one entry after TCRdb re-called the PCR reads with MiXCR. The table has hundreds of thousands of distinct CDR3 sequences, approximately 53% seen once. Germline-derived CDR1 and CDR2 are SGHVS and FNYEAQ. V was pared by 4 bases and J by 4 bases, with 22 bases between. The CDR3 is 18 amino acids. The study's findings and limits: The study found TRBV5-6, TRBV5-1 and TRBV20-1 among roughly 5 TRBV segments more frequent in patients than controls. Relative to controls, patients with multiple sclerosis showed significantly lower normalized Chao1 diversity. Strong same-batch co-clustering of samples appeared with F measure clustering.

With respect to this clonotype: The antigen is unknown.

The sequencing sample was made of blood. The origin of this receptor is a girl aged 10-17 years with multiple sclerosis. The gene calls are TRBV7-6 and TRBJ2-2; perhaps TRBD1 as D (5 bases). The CDR3 sequence: CASSSGHQGIRSTGELFF. The CDR3 DNA is TGTGCCAGCAGCTCCGGACACCAGGGAATTAGGAGCACCGGGGAGCTGTTTTTT.